This T cell receptor beta chain is from a study of EBV T-cell therapy then PD-1 blockade in nasopharyngeal carcinoma. Clones were read by immunoSEQ multiplex PCR, and TCRdb kept only the in-frame ones, dropping some. The data contain 25,000 or so clones, around 82% of them singletons. The CDR3 loop spans 15 amino acids. Trimming cost V 0 bases and J 7 bases, with 16 bases left between them. Germline CDR1 and CDR2: SGHRS and YFSETQ. Sample treatment: AdE1-LMPpoly-expanded autologous EBV-specific T-cell therapy followed by anti-PD-1 nivolumab. This clone was observed a few times. Its cognate antigen is unknown.

This clonotype was sampled from a man aged 35 to 55 with nasopharyngeal carcinoma. The chain recombines TRBV5-1 with TRBJ1-2; no clear D. Source: CD8+ T cells from blood, taken around day 65 from a patient whose treatment included autologous EBV-specific T cells and nivolumab. The CDR3 region is CASSLEMTGLLGYTF. For the CDR3, the DNA is TGCGCCAGCAGCTTGGAGATGACGGGATTACTTGGCTACACCTTC.